This T cell receptor beta chain was observed in a study of blood T cell repertoires in COVID-19. Across the whole study: Samples representing acute and convalescent COVID-19 were sourced from the United States, Italy and Spain. In each case, the material was cDNA or gDNA derived from T cells, B-cell-depleted T cells, or PBMCs.

Per the study methods: Reference gene primer amplification gave nucleated cell count estimates. Clones were read by immunoSEQ multiplex PCR, and TCRdb kept only the in-frame ones, dropping some. The D gene and trimming were derived from the DNA, and the V and J assignments and clone size from that table. The sample contains fewer than 55,000 clones, 86% of which appear only once. Germline CDR1 and CDR2: KGHSH and LQKENI. Trimming pared 2 bases from V and 6 bases from J, leaving 14 bases between. The length of the CDR3 is 15 residues. The sequence derives from a woman aged 55-70 years with acute or convalescent COVID-19. Sequenced: peripheral blood. The rearrangement uses TRBV18 and TRBJ1-5, with a tentative D call TRBD1 (5 bases). The CDR3 reads CASSPGGVHGQPQHF. The CDR3, as DNA: TGTGCCAGCTCACCAGGAGGGGTTCACGGTCAGCCCCAGCATTTT.